These 20 T cell receptor beta chains originate from one sample sequenced in a study of CD8 T cells in ankylosing spondylitis. MiXCR, run by TCRdb on the 5' RACE reads, gives a single entry per CDR3 protein. Found here are 150,000 or so distinct CDR3 sequences, roughly 12% of them singletons; the top ten hold approximately 32%. The specimen was blood, either unsorted or a sorted T cell fraction (not recorded which). The source is a male donor with ankylosing spondylitis or in good health (not recorded which).

This clonotype was observed a handful of times. The chain links TRBV12-3 or TRBV12-4 to TRBJ2-2; the D is unclear. This CDR3 is 13 amino acids long. V was clipped by 4 bases and J by 6 bases, with 9 bases between them. This chain's CDR3 is CASSWVPAGELFF. CDR3 sequence (DNA): TGTGCCAGCAGTTGGGTCCCGGCCGGGGAGCTGTTTTTT.

This clonotype appeared many times. V gene TRBV28 combines with J gene TRBJ2-1; 9 bases fit TRBD2. Germline V gene lookup returns CDR1 MDHEN and CDR2 SYDVKM. CDR3 length equals 17 residues. V dropped 10 bases and J dropped 0; count of bases not matched to a gene: 13. The DNA for the CDR3 is TGTGCCACATCTTCAGGACTAGCGATTAGCTCCTACAATGAGCAGTTCTTC. This encodes CATSSGLAISSYNEQFF. Drawing the rest from reference TRBV28 and TRBJ2-1, the complete variable domain is DVKVTQSSRYLVKRTGEKVFLECVQDMDHENMFWYRQDPGLGLRLIYFSYDVKMKEKGDIPEGYSVSREKKERFSLILESASTNQTSMYLCATSSGLAISSYNEQFFGPGTRLTVL.

The rearrangement uses TRBV3-1 and TRBJ1-6, with 8 bases matching TRBD1. CDR1 LGHDT and CDR2 YNNKEL come from the germline V gene (reference sequence). After removal of 3 bases from V and 8 bases from J, the junction contained 9 bases not matched to a gene. The CDR3 spans 16 residues. CDR3 bases: TGTGCCAGCAGCCATGGAATAACAGGGGGGGATTCACCCCTCCACTTT. Protein sequence: CASSHGITGGDSPLHF. Complete variable domain (other parts from reference TRBV3-1 and TRBJ1-6): DTAVSQTPKYLVTQMGNDKSIKCEQNLGHDTMYWYKQDSKKFLKIMFSYNNKELIINETVPNRFSPKSPDKAHLNLHINSLELGDSAVYFCASSHGITGGDSPLHFGNGTRLTVT.

This clonotype was counted only a few times. V gene TRBV5-1 combines with J gene TRBJ2-3; 10 nucleotides align to TRBD1. CDR1 and CDR2 (germline): SGHRS, YFSETQ. The CDR3 sequence is 14 residues long. V was clipped by 4 bases and J by 7 bases; unmatched bases: 6. The CDR3 region is CASSPDRGRNTQYF. The CDR3 bases are TGCGCCAGCAGCCCTGACAGGGGGCGGAATACGCAGTATTTT.

The rearrangement uses TRBV14 and TRBJ2-1, with a possible D match to TRBD2 (6 bases). CDR1 and CDR2 (germline): SGHDN, FVKESK. CDR3 size: 17 residues. V was shortened by 2 bases and J by 3 bases, with 17 bases between the two germline ends. The CDR3 sequence: CASSQSGLSSFYNEQFF. CDR3 nucleotides: TGTGCCAGCAGCCAATCGGGACTCTCATCCTTCTACAATGAGCAGTTCTTC. The full variable domain, its missing parts supplied by reference TRBV14 and TRBJ2-1, is EAGVTQFPSHSVIEKGQTVTLRCDPISGHDNLYWYRRVMGKEIKFLLHFVKESKQDESGMPNNRFLAERTGGTYSTLKVQPAELEDSGVYFCASSQSGLSSFYNEQFFGPGTRLTVL.

This clonotype occurred a few times. The gene calls are TRBV12-3 or TRBV12-4 and TRBJ2-1; 9 bases align to TRBD1. With 5 bases clipped from V and 6 bases from J, the junction kept 8 bases outside the gene matches. The CDR3 is made up of 15 amino acids. Here the CDR3 DNA reads TGTGCCAGCAGTACCACGGACAGGGGCACCAATGAGCAGTTCTTC. Translating it yields CASSTTDRGTNEQFF.

This clonotype was counted many times. V is TRBV11-2 and J is TRBJ1-5, with unresolved D. The V gene's germline CDR1 is SGHAT and CDR2 FQNNGV. V was trimmed by 5 bases and J by 2 bases, leaving 13 bases between them. The CDR3 is 15 amino acids. CDR3 DNA: TGTGCCAGCAGCGAGGACGGGCACGGCAATCAGCCCCAGCATTTT. It specifies CASSEDGHGNQPQHF. Using reference TRBV11-2 and TRBJ1-5 for the parts outside the CDR3, the full variable domain is EAGVAQSPRYKIIEKRQSVAFWCNPISGHATLYWYQQILGQGPKLLIQFQNNGVVDDSQLPKDRFSAERLKGVDSTLKIQPAKLEDSAVYLCASSEDGHGNQPQHFGDGTRLSIL.

Notes on this clonotype: A single base separates this from a much larger clone, so it may be a read error. The chain links TRBV11-2 to TRBJ1-1; perhaps TRBD1 as D (5 bases). CDR1 and CDR2 from the germline V gene are SGHAT and FQNNGV. Deletions cut 5 bases from V and 0 bases from J, with 13 bases between. This CDR3 spans 15 amino acids. The CDR3 DNA follows: TGTGCCAGCAGCCCGTTGACAGCCCTGAACACTGAAGCTTTCTTT. Encoded protein: CASSPLTALNTEAFF.

This clonotype was counted a few times. A junction boundary mismatches the germline segment, possibly from a read error. The chain is built from TRBV20-1 and TRBJ1-5; a weak D match, TRBD1 (6 bases). Germline lookup yields CDR1 DFQATT and CDR2 SNEGSKA (reference sequence). The CDR3 totals 15 residues. The chain's CDR3 is CCARVAGARDQPQHF. CDR3 nucleotide sequence: TGCTGTGCTAGAGTGGCGGGGGCGAGGGATCAGCCCCAGCATTTT.

The chain joins TRBV7-2 to TRBJ1-1; D may be TRBD1 (5 bases). This CDR3 is built from 13 residues. The germline V gene has CDR1 SGHTA and CDR2 FQGNSA. V was trimmed by 6 bases and J by 6 bases, leaving 14 bases between them. The CDR3: CASRSSTRAEAFF. CDR3 DNA sequence: TGTGCCAGCAGATCAAGTACCAGGGCTGAAGCTTTCTTT.

The J gene is TRBJ2-4, the V gene TRBV7-9; 7 bases agree with TRBD2. J lost 13 bases, V lost 4 bases, and 10 bases had no gene match. CDR3 length: 13 amino acids. Germline-derived CDR1 and CDR2 are SEHNR and FQNEAQ (reference sequence). The CDR3 here is CASSSTSLAEQYF. The CDR3 region has the DNA TGTGCCAGCAGCTCAACCAGCCTAGCGGAACAGTACTTC. The variable domain in full, with the rest retrieved from reference TRBV7-9 and TRBJ2-4, is DTGVSQNPRHKITKRGQNVTFRCDPISEHNRLYWYRQTLGQGPEFLTYFQNEAQLEKSRLLSDRFSAERPKGSFSTLEIQRTEQGDSAMYLCASSSTSLAEQYFGAGTRLSVL.

This clonotype has a handful of counts. This chain uses TRBV14 with TRBJ2-1; possibly TRBD2 for D (7 bases). Trimming shortened V by 2 bases and J by 3 bases, and 20 bases separated the two germline ends. Looked up from germline, CDR1 is SGHDN and CDR2 is FVKESK. The CDR3 runs to 18 residues. CDR3: CASSQSRGRALNYNEQFF. The DNA for the CDR3 is TGTGCCAGCAGCCAATCGAGGGGGAGGGCCTTAAACTACAATGAGCAGTTCTTC.

This clonotype was detected ten times or more. The chain has TRBV28 and TRBJ2-1; no reliable D call. The V end lost 4 bases, the J end lost 7 bases, and 11 bases lay between the germline ends. The germline V gene has CDR1 MDHEN and CDR2 SYDVKM. The CDR3 spans 13 residues. The DNA of the CDR3 is TGTGCCAGCAGTTCTGGGGTTCGTAATGAGCAGTTCTTC. Its protein is CASSSGVRNEQFF. The variable domain in full, with the rest retrieved from reference TRBV28 and TRBJ2-1, is DVKVTQSSRYLVKRTGEKVFLECVQDMDHENMFWYRQDPGLGLRLIYFSYDVKMKEKGDIPEGYSVSREKKERFSLILESASTNQTSMYLCASSSGVRNEQFFGPGTRLTVL.

The chain couples TRBV9 to TRBJ2-3, with D possibly being TRBD1 (6 bases). Germline V lookup: CDR1 SGDLS, CDR2 YYNGEE. The germline V and J ends were trimmed by 3 bases and 2 bases, with 13 bases remaining between them. This CDR3 has 15 amino acids. In nucleotides, the CDR3 is TGTGCCAGCAGCGCGGTGGGGGCTGCCACAGATACGCAGTATTTT. It yields the protein CASSAVGAATDTQYF.

CDR3 residues: CSASTMANGELFF. As DNA, the CDR3 is TGCAGCGCCAGCACGATGGCGAACGGGGAGCTGTTTTTT. The chain joins TRBV29-1 to TRBJ2-2; D gene ambiguous. From germline, CDR1 is SQVTM and CDR2 ANQGSEA. The CDR3 sequence is 13 residues long. V lost 7 bases and J 7 bases, leaving 16 bases between the germline ends.

J is TRBJ1-6 and V is TRBV7-9; 9 positions agree with TRBD1. Trimming removed 6 bases from V and 5 bases from J; junction bases left unmatched: 8. From germline, CDR1 is SEHNR and CDR2 FQNEAQ (reference sequence). The CDR3 has 16 amino acids. The chain's CDR3 is CASSGTGSRNNSPLHF. The CDR3 nucleotides are TGTGCCAGCAGTGGGACAGGGAGTCGGAATAATTCACCCCTCCACTTT.

This clonotype has a handful of counts. Compared with germline, one end of the junction differs, possibly owing to a read error. The CDR3 spells CASTYGGVAFF. In nucleotides, the CDR3 is TGTGCCAGCACTTACGGAGGTGTGGCTTTCTTT. The chain is built from TRBV6-2 or TRBV6-3 and TRBJ1-1; unclear D gene. The CDR3 sequence is 11 residues long. CDR1 is MNHEY, CDR2 SVGEGT, per germline.

There are many counts of this clonotype. The CDR3 is CASRLSGGLGETQYF. The CDR3 nucleotides read TGTGCCAGCAGGCTTAGCGGGGGCCTTGGGGAGACCCAGTACTTC. The V call is TRBV12-3 or TRBV12-4, the J call TRBJ2-5; TRBD2 agrees at 9 bases. The CDR3 covers 15 residues. Trimming took 6 bases from V and 5 from J; bases not matched to a gene: 10.

A few counts support this clonotype. The chain joins TRBV7-6 to TRBJ2-1; TRBD1 aligns across 9 bases. The germline gives CDR1 SGHVS, CDR2 FNYEAQ. The junction had 3 bases not matched to a gene; V was cut back by 6 bases and J by 6 bases. The CDR3 has 13 residues. DNA for the CDR3: TGTGCCAGCAGAATGACAGGGGGCAATGAGCAGTTCTTC. This codes for CASRMTGGNEQFF.

This clonotype was found many times. The genes are TRBV5-1 and TRBJ2-2, with TRBD2 matching over 11 bases. Per the germline V gene, CDR1 is SGHRS and CDR2 is YFSETQ. After removal of 5 bases from V and 0 bases from J, the junction contained 12 bases not matched to a gene. The CDR3 is 19 residues long. This CDR3 is CASRPTSGKPNSNTGELFF. The CDR3 DNA reads as TGCGCCAGCAGACCGACTAGCGGGAAACCGAACTCGAACACCGGGGAGCTGTTTTTT.